The 32 T cell receptor beta chains below were found in one sample sequenced in a study of T cell responses to AZD1222 COVID-19 vaccine. Measured with immunoSEQ multiplex PCR; TCRdb has only the in-frame clones, and not every one. This sample has around 120,000 clones; roughly 82% occur once, and the top ten carry around 27%. The sample here was peripheral blood, taken 28 days after the second AZD1222 dose. Source of these receptors: an adult who received the AZD1222 COVID-19 vaccine.

The J gene is TRBJ2-7, the V gene TRBV18; tentatively, D is TRBD1 or TRBD2 (5 bases each). Per germline, CDR1 KGHSH and CDR2 LQKENI. CDR3 length: 13 amino acids. V dropped 6 bases and J dropped 5 bases, with 14 bases sitting between them. CDR3 in amino acids: CASSEGIENEQYF. The CDR3 bases are TGTGCCAGCTCCGAGGGGATCGAAAACGAGCAGTACTTC.

V and J are TRBV5-4 and TRBJ2-3, with D hard to call. Germline loops: CDR1 SGHNT, CDR2 YYREEE (reference sequence). This CDR3 comprises 14 residues. V lost 3 bases, J lost 5 bases, and 13 bases lay in between. The CDR3 DNA follows: TGTGCCAGCAGCTCACGATCCAGAGGAGATACGCAGTATTTT. It codes for CASSSRSRGDTQYF.

The rearrangement uses TRBV27 and TRBJ1-2; TRBD1 matches at 9 bases. Germline assignment: CDR1 MNHEY and CDR2 SMNVEV (reference sequence). The CDR3 has 15 residues. J lost 5 bases, V lost 6 bases, and 10 bases had no gene match. CDR3 DNA sequence: TGTGCCAGCAGCTTCTTAGCGACAGGGGGGTATGGCTACACCTTC. Encoded protein: CASSFLATGGYGYTF.

In this sample, this clone turned up a few times. This rearrangement joins TRBV11-2 to TRBJ2-7; a weak D match, TRBD2 (5 bases). Germline CDR1 reads SGHAT; CDR2 reads FQNNGV. V was clipped by 4 bases and J by 0 bases, with 10 bases between them. The CDR3 extends over 14 amino acids. The CDR3 nucleotides read TGTGCCAGCAGCTCCGGAGGCCCCTCCTACGAGCAGTACTTC. It specifies CASSSGGPSYEQYF.

This chain connects TRBV4-3 to TRBJ1-5; D unclear. This CDR3 has 14 residues. Germline CDR1 is LGHNA and CDR2 is YSLEER. V shed 0 bases and J shed 5 bases, with 8 bases lying between them. Here the CDR3 DNA reads TGCGCCAGCAGCCAAGATAGGAAAGATCAGCCCCAGCATTTT. It specifies CASSQDRKDQPQHF.

Regarding this clone: This sample includes further DNA sequences coding for the same CDR3. The CDR3 DNA reads as TGTGCCAGCAGTCTCCAGGGTTATGGCTACACCTTC. Its protein product is CASSLQGYGYTF. The V call is TRBV12-3 or TRBV12-4, the J call TRBJ1-2, with a possible D match to TRBD1 (5 bases). Trimming took 5 bases from V and 5 from J, leaving 9 bases between them. The CDR3 has 12 amino acids.

The V and J genes are TRBV10-3 and TRBJ2-1, with 7 bases lining up with TRBD2. With 8 bases clipped from V and 0 bases from J, the junction kept 7 bases outside the gene matches. The CDR3 spans 15 residues. Germline CDR1 is ENHRY and CDR2 is SYGVKD. This CDR3 reads CAIREAGSSYNEQFF. For the CDR3, the DNA is TGTGCCATCCGGGAAGCGGGGAGCTCCTACAATGAGCAGTTCTTC.

This chain joins TRBV4-3 and TRBJ2-1; a possible D gene is TRBD2 (7 bases). Germline loops: CDR1 LGHNA, CDR2 YSLEER. This CDR3 comprises 13 residues. Deletions cut 2 bases from V and 13 bases from J, with 15 bases between. In nucleotides, the CDR3 is TGCGCCAGCAGCCAATTAACGGGGGGCTTCCAGTTCTTC. Translated, it gives CASSQLTGGFQFF.

The CDR3: CASRPGTDSYEQYF. CDR3 DNA sequence: TGTGCCAGCAGGCCCGGGACAGACTCCTACGAGCAGTACTTC. The V gene is TRBV7-2, the J gene TRBJ2-7, with TRBD1 identical over 7 bases. V dropped 6 bases and J dropped 0; count of bases not matched to a gene: 5. From germline, CDR1 is SGHTA and CDR2 FQGNSA. The CDR3 sequence is 14 residues long. The full variable domain, with the rest looked up from reference TRBV7-2 and TRBJ2-7, is GAGVSQSPSNKVTEKGKDVELRCDPISGHTALYWYRQSLGQGLEFLIYFQGNSAPDKSGLPSDRFSAERTGGSVSTLTIQRTQQEDSAVYLCASRPGTDSYEQYFGPGTRLTVT.

The V and J genes are TRBV21-1 and TRBJ1-2. TRBV21-1 is an annotated pseudogene. The CDR3 sequence is 14 residues long. The CDR3 nucleotides read TGTGCCAGCAGCAGATGGGGAATTTACTATGGCTACACCTTC. Translated: CASSRWGIYYGYTF.

The CDR3 DNA reads as TGTGCCAGCAGCCTCGGACTCAACAATGAGCAGTTCTTC. Translation gives CASSLGLNNEQFF. This sequence joins TRBV7-3 and TRBJ2-1; D might be TRBD2 (5 bases). Trimming took off 5 bases at V and 5 bases at J, with 10 bases between the two ends. Germline CDR1 SGHTA, CDR2 FQGTGA. CDR3 length equals 13 residues.

The rearrangement uses TRBV18 and TRBJ1-3; D remains ambiguous. The germline V gene has CDR1 KGHSH and CDR2 LQKENI. V was cut by 3 bases and J by 9 bases, with 18 bases left in between. The CDR3 contains 15 residues. The CDR3 DNA reads as TGTGCCAGCTCACCGGAGCGGGAGTTAGGCGGCACCATATATTTT. This translates into CASSPERELGGTIYF.

The gene calls are TRBV7-8 and TRBJ1-1, with D perhaps matching TRBD1 (6 bases). The CDR3 covers 15 residues. Germline V lookup: CDR1 SGHVS, CDR2 FQNEAQ. Trimming stripped 7 bases from V and 0 bases from J, with 15 bases between. CDR3 bases: TGTGCCAGCAAGTCACAGGGAACCATGAACACTGAAGCTTTCTTT. It yields the protein CASKSQGTMNTEAFF.

This chain connects TRBV19 to TRBJ1-3; 9 nucleotides agree with TRBD1. The germline V gene has CDR1 LNHDA and CDR2 SQIVND (reference sequence). Trimming cost V 7 bases and J 6 bases; bases outside gene matches: 7. This CDR3 spans 14 amino acids. The chain's CDR3 is CASTLRQGENTIYF. In DNA form, the CDR3 reads TGTGCCAGTACCCTCCGACAGGGGGAAAACACCATATATTTT.

CDR3 sequence: CASSGPAAYEQYF. CDR3 nucleotides: TGTGCCAGCAGCGGTCCCGCCGCATACGAGCAGTACTTC. The genes are TRBV11-2 and TRBJ2-7, with D hard to call. The V gene's germline CDR1 is SGHAT and CDR2 FQNNGV. The CDR3 runs to 13 residues. Trimming removed 5 bases at V and 4 bases at J, with 12 bases between.

The rearrangement joins TRBV7-2 to TRBJ2-5, with 8 bases matching TRBD1. Per the germline V gene, CDR1 is SGHTA and CDR2 is FQGNSA. Trimming removed 3 bases from V and 5 bases from J; junction bases left unmatched: 8. The CDR3 spans 15 residues. The CDR3 reads CASSFPQGARETQYF. DNA of the CDR3: TGTGCCAGCAGCTTTCCGCAGGGGGCGCGGGAGACCCAGTACTTC.

DNA of the CDR3: TGTGCCAGCAGCGCGTTGGGCTCCTACAATGAGCAGTTCTTC. This codes for CASSALGSYNEQFF. The chain links TRBV9 to TRBJ2-1; D uncertain. The CDR3 is 14 residues long. Germline-derived CDR1 and CDR2 are SGDLS and YYNGEE. Trimming left V 3 bases short and J 0 bases short, with 7 bases between.

The rearrangement uses TRBV18 and TRBJ1-6; D unclear. CDR3 length equals 16 residues. The germline V gene encodes CDR1 KGHSH and CDR2 LQKENI. With 6 bases removed from V and 5 bases from J, the gap between germline ends came to 17 bases. CDR3 nucleotide sequence: TGTGCCAGCTCGAAGACACAACGTAGGGATAATTCACCCCTCCACTTT. It is translated as CASSKTQRRDNSPLHF.

The chain links TRBV3-1 (or the pseudogene TRBV3-2) to TRBJ2-5; D is unclear. V lost 5 bases to trimming and J lost 5 bases, with 15 bases between them. Germline V lookup: CDR1 LGHDT, CDR2 YNNKEL (reference sequence). The length of the CDR3 is 14 residues. This CDR3 is CASSDHLGRETQYF. CDR3 sequence (DNA): TGTGCCAGCAGCGACCACTTAGGTAGGGAGACCCAGTACTTC.

This clone was counted once. V is TRBV9 and J is TRBJ1-1; no clear D gene. This CDR3 contains 15 residues. V was trimmed by 7 bases and J by 3 bases, leaving 19 bases between them. Germline assignment: CDR1 SGDLS and CDR2 YYNGEE. CDR3 region: CASPEEGHSDTEAFF. Here the CDR3 DNA reads TGTGCCAGCCCGGAAGAAGGTCATTCGGACACTGAAGCTTTCTTT. The full variable domain, its missing parts supplied by reference TRBV9 and TRBJ1-1, is DSGVTQTPKHLITATGQRVTLRCSPRSGDLSVYWYQQSLDQGLQFLIQYYNGEERAKGNILERFSAQQFPDLHSELNLSSLELGDSALYFCASPEEGHSDTEAFFGQGTRLTVV.

This clone was seen a handful of times. The rearrangement joins TRBV7-9 to TRBJ1-1; D is ambiguous. Trimming shortened V by 5 bases and J by 1 base, and 5 bases separated the two germline ends. Germline CDR1 and CDR2: SEHNR and FQNEAQ (reference sequence). The CDR3 contains 12 residues. The CDR3 DNA reads as TGTGCCAGCAGCCTGAAGAACACTGAAGCTTTCTTT. This encodes CASSLKNTEAFF.

This clone was counted once. This rearrangement joins TRBV9 to TRBJ1-5; 7 bases are a match to TRBD1. The germline V gene encodes CDR1 SGDLS and CDR2 YYNGEE. The CDR3 totals 19 residues. J lost 3 bases, V lost 4 bases, and 19 bases had no gene match. The CDR3 loop reads CASSPSGGDREVPNQPQHF. CDR3 DNA sequence: TGTGCCAGCAGCCCAAGCGGAGGGGACAGAGAGGTTCCCAATCAGCCCCAGCATTTT.

The CDR3 region is CSVDTGSGNTIYF. Written as DNA, the CDR3 is TGCAGCGTTGACACAGGGTCTGGAAACACCATATATTTT. V usage is TRBV29-1 and J usage is TRBJ1-3; TRBD1 is a possible D gene (6 bases). Trimming shortened V by 3 bases and J by 1 base, and 7 bases separated the two germline ends. Per the germline V gene, CDR1 is SQVTM and CDR2 is ANQGSEA. The CDR3 sequence is 13 residues long.

The V and J genes are TRBV7-2 and TRBJ1-6, with D unclear. V was clipped by 1 base and J by 6 bases, with 19 bases between them. The germline gives CDR1 SGHTA, CDR2 FQGNSA. This CDR3 has 18 amino acids. In nucleotides, the CDR3 is TGTGCCAGCAGCTTAGAGGGATCTAGGGTCCTTACTAATTCACCCCTCCACTTT. This sequence encodes CASSLEGSRVLTNSPLHF.

The chain recombines TRBV19 with TRBJ2-7; 9 bases fit TRBD1. Per germline, CDR1 LNHDA and CDR2 SQIVND (reference sequence). After removal of 6 bases from V and 7 bases from J, the junction contained 7 bases not matched to a gene. This CDR3 has 13 residues. CDR3 coding DNA: TGTGCCAGTAGCTCGGACAGGGGTGGTGAGCAGTACTTC. The encoded protein is CASSSDRGGEQYF.

This clone was seen a handful of times. V and J are TRBV28 and TRBJ2-7, with 9 bases matching TRBD1. The CDR3 consists of 15 residues. CDR1 and CDR2 from the germline V gene are MDHEN and SYDVKM. V dropped 6 bases and J dropped 4; count of bases not matched to a gene: 10. The CDR3 loop is CASSPLGTGKYEQYF. The CDR3 DNA follows: TGTGCCAGCAGCCCCTTAGGGACAGGGAAGTACGAGCAGTACTTC.

About this clone: The sample carries other DNA sequences with the same CDR3. The gene calls are TRBV5-1 and TRBJ2-7; the match to TRBD1 covers 7 bases. The CDR3 runs 13 residues. CDR1 is SGHRS and CDR2 is YFSETQ in the germline V gene. Trimming took 4 bases from V and 2 from J; bases not matched to a gene: 3. The CDR3 region has the DNA TGCGCCAGCAGCCCAGACAGGGCCTACGAGCAGTACTTC. This translates into CASSPDRAYEQYF.

The chain carries TRBV5-4 and TRBJ1-2; D is unresolved. V was trimmed by 4 bases and J by 8 bases, leaving 18 bases between them. Germline CDR1 SGHNT, CDR2 YYREEE (reference sequence). The CDR3 contains 14 residues. The CDR3 sequence is CASSPSKAVIGYTF. The CDR3 DNA reads as TGTGCCAGCAGCCCCTCAAAAGCTGTGATCGGCTACACCTTC. Full variable domain (missing parts from reference TRBV5-4 and TRBJ1-2): ETGVTQSPTHLIKTRGQQVTLRCSSQSGHNTVSWYQQALGQGPQFIFQYYREEENGRGNFPPRFSGLQFPNYSSELNVNALELDDSALYLCASSPSKAVIGYTFGSGTRLTVV.

The genes are TRBV19 and TRBJ2-5; D tentatively reads TRBD1 or TRBD2 (6 bases each). Germline-derived CDR1 and CDR2 are LNHDA and SQIVND (reference sequence). Trimming took 9 bases from V and 1 from J, leaving 12 bases between them. There are 13 residues in the CDR3. The CDR3 region is CASGGSIQETQYF. CDR3 nucleotide sequence: TGTGCCAGCGGGGGCTCGATCCAAGAGACCCAGTACTTC.

V usage is TRBV9 and J usage is TRBJ1-6; 10 nucleotides line up with TRBD1. Germline trimming cut 0 bases from V and 8 bases from J; bases unmatched to any gene: 2. CDR3 length: 15 amino acids. The germline gives CDR1 SGDLS, CDR2 YYNGEE. The CDR3 region has the DNA TGTGCCAGCAGCGTAGCTGGGACAGGGGATTCACCCCTCCACTTT. Translating gives CASSVAGTGDSPLHF.

CDR3 region: CASSLAGYSPLHF. The CDR3 DNA is TGCGCCAGCAGCTTGGCTGGTTACTCACCCCTCCACTTT. The V and J genes are TRBV5-1 and TRBJ1-6; no clear D. V was trimmed by 0 bases and J by 10 bases, leaving 8 bases between them. CDR3 length equals 13 residues. CDR1 SGHRS and CDR2 YFSETQ come from the germline V gene.

The chain has TRBV6-5 and TRBJ2-6; D remains ambiguous. Trimming pared 8 bases from V and 1 base from J, leaving 9 bases between. The CDR3 totals 14 residues. Per germline, CDR1 MNHEY and CDR2 SVGAGI. CDR3 protein: CASLKWSGANVLTF. In DNA form, the CDR3 reads TGTGCCAGCCTAAAATGGTCTGGGGCCAACGTCCTGACTTTC.